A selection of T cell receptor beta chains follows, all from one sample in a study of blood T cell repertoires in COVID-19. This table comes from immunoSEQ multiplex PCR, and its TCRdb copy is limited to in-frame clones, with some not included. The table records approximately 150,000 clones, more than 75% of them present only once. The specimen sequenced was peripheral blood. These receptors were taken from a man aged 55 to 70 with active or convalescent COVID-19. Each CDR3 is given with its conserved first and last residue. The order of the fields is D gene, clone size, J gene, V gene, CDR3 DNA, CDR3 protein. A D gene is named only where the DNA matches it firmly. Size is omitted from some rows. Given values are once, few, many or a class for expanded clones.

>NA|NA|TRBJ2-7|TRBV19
TGTGCCAGTAGTATGTTCCAGGGTGGTTTATACGAGCAGTACTTC
CASSMFQGGLYEQYF
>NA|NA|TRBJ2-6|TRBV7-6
TGTGCCAGCAGCTTACGGGCAGGGGAAGGCTCTGGGGCCAACGTCCTGACTTTC
CASSLRAGEGSGANVLTF
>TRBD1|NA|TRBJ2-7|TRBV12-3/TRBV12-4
TGTGCCAGCAGCCGACAGGGCGCCTACGAGCAGTACTTC
CASSRQGAYEQYF
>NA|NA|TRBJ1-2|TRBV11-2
TGTGCCAGCAGCTTACATGTGCGGGACGGTACTAACTATGGCTACACCTTC
CASSLHVRDGTNYGYTF
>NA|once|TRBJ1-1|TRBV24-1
TGTGCCACCAGTGATGTCAGGGGTGAAGCTTTCTTT
CATSDVRGEAFF
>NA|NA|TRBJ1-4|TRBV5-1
TGCGCCAGCAGCTCCACAGGGAACCTGGCTAATGAAAAACTGTTTTTT
CASSSTGNLANEKLFF
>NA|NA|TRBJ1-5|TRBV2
TGTGCCAGCACCAACCAGGGATCAAGTCAGCCCCAGCATTTT
CASTNQGSSQPQHF
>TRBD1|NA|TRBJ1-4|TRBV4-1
TGCGCCAGCAGCCAAGGGGCCAGGGGGCGTACTAATGAAAAACTGTTTTTT
CASSQGARGRTNEKLFF
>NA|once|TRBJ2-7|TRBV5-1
TGCGCCAGCAGCTTGGTGGCGGGTGGCAACGAGCAGTACTTC
CASSLVAGGNEQYF
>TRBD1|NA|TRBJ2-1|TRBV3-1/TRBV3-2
TGTGCCAGCAGCCGGTCAGGCGACAGGGACAATGAGCAGTTCTTC
CASSRSGDRDNEQFF
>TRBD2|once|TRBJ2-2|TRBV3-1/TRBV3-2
TGTGCCAGCAGCCAAGAAATAGCACTAGCGGGAGGGCCTGGCGGGGAGCTGTTTTTT
CASSQEIALAGGPGGELFF
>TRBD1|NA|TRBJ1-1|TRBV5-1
TGCGCCAGCACCCGGGACAGCTTGAACACTGAAGCTTTCTTT
CASTRDSLNTEAFF
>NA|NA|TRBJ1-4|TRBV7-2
TGTGCCAGCAGCCGTGGACAGTGGGATGAAAAACTGTTTTTT
CASSRGQWDEKLFF
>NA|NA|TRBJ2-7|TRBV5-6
TGTGCCAGCCACGCCCGGGACATAGCTTACGAGCAGTACTTC
CASHARDIAYEQYF
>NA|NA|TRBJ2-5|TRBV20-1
TGCAGTGCTAGCAAGTTCGGGACCCAGTACTTC
CSASKFGTQYF
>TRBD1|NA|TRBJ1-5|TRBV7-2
TGTGCCAGCAGCCCCGGACAGGGCTCCGCGCCCCAGCATTTT
CASSPGQGSAPQHF
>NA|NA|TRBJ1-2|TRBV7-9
TGTGCCAGCAGCTTAGGCACAGACTATGGCTACACCTTC
CASSLGTDYGYTF
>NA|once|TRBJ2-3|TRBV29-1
TGCAGCGACCGGGACACAAGCACAGATACGCAGTATTTT
CSDRDTSTDTQYF
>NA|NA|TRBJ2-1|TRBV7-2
TGTGCCAGCAGCTTGGTCACCTTACTCGGGTGGAATGAGCAGTTCTTC
CASSLVTLLGWNEQFF
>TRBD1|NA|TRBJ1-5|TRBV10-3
TGTGCCTCATCACCGGGACAGGGGGCGGGACAGCCCCAGCATTTT
CASSPGQGAGQPQHF
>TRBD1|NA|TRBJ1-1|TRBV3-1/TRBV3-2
TGTGCCAGCAGCCTCGGACAGGGGGCTACTGAAGCTTTCTTT
CASSLGQGATEAFF
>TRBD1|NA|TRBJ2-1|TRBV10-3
TGTGCCATCGGGGAGACAGGGAACGGTAGCAATGAGCAGTTCTTC
CAIGETGNGSNEQFF
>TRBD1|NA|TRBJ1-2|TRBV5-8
TGTGCCAGCAGCTTGGATGACAGGGGTTTCGGCTACACCTTC
CASSLDDRGFGYTF
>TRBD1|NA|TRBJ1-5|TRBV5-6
TGTGCCAGCAGCTTCCCGACAGGGAATCAGCCCCAGCATTTT
CASSFPTGNQPQHF
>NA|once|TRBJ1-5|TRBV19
TGTGCCAGTAGTAAAGAGGGGCTAGGCAATCAGCCCCAGCATTTT
CASSKEGLGNQPQHF
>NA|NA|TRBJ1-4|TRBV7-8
TGTGCCAGCAGGTTAGAAGCCAGGGGTAATGAAAAACTGTTTTTT
CASRLEARGNEKLFF
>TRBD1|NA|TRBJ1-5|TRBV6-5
TGTGCCAGCAGTACAATGACAGGGAATCAGCCCCAGCATTTT
CASSTMTGNQPQHF
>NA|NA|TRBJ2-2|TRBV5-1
TGCGCCAGCAGCGCCCCGACAGAGCCAACGAACACCGGGGAGCTGTTTTTT
CASSAPTEPTNTGELFF